Presented here are 7 T cell receptor beta chains from one specimen sequenced in a study of T-cell reconstitution after alpha-beta-depleted transplantation in children. Construction of the TCRbeta library involved unique molecular identifiers. Each CDR3 protein is one row after TCRdb ran MiXCR on the PCR reads. The sample holds roughly 66,000 distinct CDR3 sequences, roughly 5% seen once. Sequences were derived from PBMCs, mostly from graft donor cells, sampled 180 days after TCRalphabeta/CD19-depleted stem cell transplant. The source of these receptors is a boy less than two years old who had a stem cell transplant for acute myeloid leukemia, so the T cells may come from the graft donor.

This clonotype was observed at least ten times. CDR3 residues: CASSLVQGGLDIQYF. The CDR3, as DNA: TGCGCCAGCAGCTTGGTTCAGGGAGGATTGGACATTCAGTACTTC. The chain links TRBV5-1 to TRBJ2-4; D is possibly TRBD2 (6 bases). The germline V gene has CDR1 SGHRS and CDR2 YFSETQ. The CDR3 has 15 residues. V was shortened by 0 bases and J by 8 bases, with 15 bases between the two germline ends.

This clonotype is judged medium-sized. V is TRBV5-1 and J is TRBJ2-3; TRBD1 might be the D (5 bases). Trimming shortened V by 0 bases and J by 1 base, and 9 bases separated the two germline ends. Germline V gene lookup returns CDR1 SGHRS and CDR2 YFSETQ. This CDR3 is 15 amino acids long. CDR3 in amino acids: CASSLEGHRTDTQYF. The CDR3 nucleotides are TGCGCCAGCAGCTTGGAAGGACACCGCACAGATACGCAGTATTTT.

This clonotype was counted many times. The chain links TRBV4-1 to TRBJ2-1; TRBD2 agrees at 12 bases. Germline V gene lookup returns CDR1 MGHRA and CDR2 YSYEKL. Losses at the gene ends were 1 base for V and 4 bases for J; bases not matched to a gene: 5. This CDR3 has 17 residues. CDR3 bases: TGCGCCAGCAGCCAAGGTGCTAGCGGGGGGGCATACAATGAGCAGTTCTTC. Encoded protein: CASSQGASGGAYNEQFF.

At least ten counts were recorded for this clonotype. The chain recombines TRBV6-5 with TRBJ2-5; 7 nucleotides align to TRBD2. The length of the CDR3 is 14 residues. The J segment lost 5 bases and the V segment lost 6 bases, leaving 9 bases of the junction unmatched. CDR1 and CDR2 (germline): MNHEY, SVGAGI. In DNA, the CDR3 is TGTGCCAGCAGCCGCTTTGGGGGGGGGGAGACCCAGTACTTC. Amino acids: CASSRFGGGETQYF.

V is TRBV28 and J is TRBJ2-5; D is possibly TRBD1 (7 bases). V was clipped by 5 bases and J by 2 bases, with 15 bases between them. The CDR3 runs to 15 residues. Germline V lookup: CDR1 MDHEN, CDR2 SYDVKM. The CDR3 DNA sequence: TGTGCCAGCAGTCCCCCGACAGGGAGGCAAGAGACCCAGTACTTC. It is translated as CASSPPTGRQETQYF.

This clonotype came up many times. The rearrangement uses TRBV5-1 and TRBJ1-1, with TRBD1 identical over 7 bases. The germline V gene encodes CDR1 SGHRS and CDR2 YFSETQ. The CDR3 sequence is 15 residues long. V trimming: 0 bases; J trimming: 1 base; junction bases outside the gene matches: 3. CDR3 sequence (DNA): TGCGCCAGCAGCTTGGACAGGGGAGGGAACACTGAAGCTTTCTTT. Its protein is CASSLDRGGNTEAFF.

This clonotype was recorded a few times. The chain is built from TRBV5-4 and TRBJ2-3; perhaps TRBD2 as D (6 bases). Between the trimmed V and J ends, which lost 2 bases and 0 bases, there was a span of 10 bases. The CDR3 sequence is 15 residues long. Germline-derived CDR1 and CDR2 are SGHNT and YYREEE (reference sequence). The CDR3: CASSFSSGSTDTQYF. CDR3 nucleotides: TGTGCCAGCAGCTTTTCCAGCGGGAGCACAGATACGCAGTATTTT.